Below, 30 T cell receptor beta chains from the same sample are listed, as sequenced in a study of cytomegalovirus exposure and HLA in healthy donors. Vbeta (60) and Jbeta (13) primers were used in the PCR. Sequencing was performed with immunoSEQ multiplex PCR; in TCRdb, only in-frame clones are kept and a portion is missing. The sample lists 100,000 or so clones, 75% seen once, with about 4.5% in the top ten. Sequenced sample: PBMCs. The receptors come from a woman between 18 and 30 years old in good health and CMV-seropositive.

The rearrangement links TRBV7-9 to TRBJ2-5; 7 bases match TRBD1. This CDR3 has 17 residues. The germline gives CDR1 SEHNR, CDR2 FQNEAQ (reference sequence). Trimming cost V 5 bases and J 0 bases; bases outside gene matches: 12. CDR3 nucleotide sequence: TGTGCCAGCAGCCAAAGCATAAAGACAGGGAACCAAGAGACCCAGTACTTC. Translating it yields CASSQSIKTGNQETQYF.

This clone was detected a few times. In nucleotides, the CDR3 is TGTGCCTGGAGCCCCCGTGGGAGCACCTACAATGAGCAGTTCTTC. It is translated as CAWSPRGSTYNEQFF. The rearrangement uses TRBV30 and TRBJ2-1; TRBD2 might be the D (5 bases). The V and J ends lost 3 bases and 2 bases respectively, with 14 bases between them. The CDR3 is made up of 15 amino acids. Germline V CDR1 and CDR2: GTSNPN, SVGIG (reference sequence).

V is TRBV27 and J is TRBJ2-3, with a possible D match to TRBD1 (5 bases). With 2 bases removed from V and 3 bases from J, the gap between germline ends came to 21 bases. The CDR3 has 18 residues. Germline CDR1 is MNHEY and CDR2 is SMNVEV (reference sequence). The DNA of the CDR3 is TGTGCCAGCAGTTTACCCAAGACAGCCATGCAAGGAACAGATACGCAGTATTTT. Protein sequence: CASSLPKTAMQGTDTQYF.

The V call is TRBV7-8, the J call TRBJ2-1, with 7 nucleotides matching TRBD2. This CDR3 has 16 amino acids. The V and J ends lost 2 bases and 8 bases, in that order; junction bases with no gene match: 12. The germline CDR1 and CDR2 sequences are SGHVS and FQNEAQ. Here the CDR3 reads CASSLFRLAKRDEQFF. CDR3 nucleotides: TGTGCCAGCAGCTTATTCCGACTAGCCAAAAGGGATGAGCAGTTCTTC.

CDR3 amino acids: CASSLQTGAYEQYF. Here the CDR3 DNA reads TGTGCCAGCAGTCTACAGACAGGAGCCTACGAGCAGTACTTC. This chain links TRBV6-5 with TRBJ2-7; possibly TRBD1 for D (6 bases). The germline CDR1 and CDR2 sequences are MNHEY and SVGAGI. Deletions cut 5 bases from V and 2 bases from J, with 13 bases between. CDR3 size: 14 residues.

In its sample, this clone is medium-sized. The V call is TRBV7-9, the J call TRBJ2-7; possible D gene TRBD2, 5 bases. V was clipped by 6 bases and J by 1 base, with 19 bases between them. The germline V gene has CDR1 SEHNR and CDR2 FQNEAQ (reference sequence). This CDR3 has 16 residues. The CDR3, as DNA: TGTGCCAGCAGACTACTGAGTTCCGGGGAGTCCTACGAGCAGTACTTC. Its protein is CASRLLSSGESYEQYF.

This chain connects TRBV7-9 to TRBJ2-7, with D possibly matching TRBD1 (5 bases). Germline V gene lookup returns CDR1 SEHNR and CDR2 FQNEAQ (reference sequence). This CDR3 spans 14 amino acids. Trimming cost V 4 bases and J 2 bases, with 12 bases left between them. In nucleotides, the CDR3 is TGTGCCAGCAGCTCATCCAGGGTAGCCTACGAGCAGTACTTC. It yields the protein CASSSSRVAYEQYF.

The chain's CDR3 is CASSPRQGLNYGYTF. CDR3 DNA sequence: TGTGCCAGCAGCCCTCGACAGGGTCTTAACTATGGCTACACCTTC. This chain connects TRBV7-8 to TRBJ1-2, with TRBD1 identical over 7 bases. Germline values: CDR1 SGHVS, CDR2 FQNEAQ. Losses at the gene ends were 5 bases for V and 1 base for J; bases not matched to a gene: 7. CDR3 length: 15 residues.

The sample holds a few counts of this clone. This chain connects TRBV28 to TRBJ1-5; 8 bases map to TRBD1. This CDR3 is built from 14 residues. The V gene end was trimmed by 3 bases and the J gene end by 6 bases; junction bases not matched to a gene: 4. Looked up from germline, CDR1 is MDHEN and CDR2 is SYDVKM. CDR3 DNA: TGTGCCAGCAGTTTGGACAGGGCGGGTCAGCCCCAGCATTTT. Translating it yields CASSLDRAGQPQHF.

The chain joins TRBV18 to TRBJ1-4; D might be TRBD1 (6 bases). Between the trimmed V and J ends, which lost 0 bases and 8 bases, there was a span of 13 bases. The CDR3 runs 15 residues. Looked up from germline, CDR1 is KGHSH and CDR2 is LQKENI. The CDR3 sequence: CASSPPGAGVEKLFF. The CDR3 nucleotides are TGTGCCAGCTCACCACCGGGCGCAGGGGTCGAAAAACTGTTTTTT.

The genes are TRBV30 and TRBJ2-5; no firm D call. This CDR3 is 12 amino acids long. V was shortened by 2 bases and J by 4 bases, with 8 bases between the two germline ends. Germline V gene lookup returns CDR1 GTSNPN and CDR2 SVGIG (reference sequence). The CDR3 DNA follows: TGTGCCTGGAGTCCCCCATCAGAGACCCAGTACTTC. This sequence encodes CAWSPPSETQYF.

CDR3 sequence reads: CASSLYAGGPPQDEQFF. In nucleotides, the CDR3 is TGTGCCAGCAGTTTATACGCGGGAGGGCCCCCGCAGGATGAGCAGTTCTTC. The chain couples TRBV27 to TRBJ2-1; TRBD2 agrees at 9 bases. The germline V gene encodes CDR1 MNHEY and CDR2 SMNVEV (reference sequence). This CDR3 contains 17 residues. V shed 1 base and J 8 bases; nucleotides not matched to a gene: 12.

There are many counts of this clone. The CDR3 DNA follows: TGCACCAGCAGCCAAGAGTTGTGGACTAGCGCATGCACAGATACGCAGTATTTT. This gives the protein CTSSQELWTSACTDTQYF. J is TRBJ2-3 and V is TRBV1; TRBD2 is taken as the D call from the table, unchecked against the DNA. TRBV1 constitutes a pseudogene. This CDR3 contains 18 residues.

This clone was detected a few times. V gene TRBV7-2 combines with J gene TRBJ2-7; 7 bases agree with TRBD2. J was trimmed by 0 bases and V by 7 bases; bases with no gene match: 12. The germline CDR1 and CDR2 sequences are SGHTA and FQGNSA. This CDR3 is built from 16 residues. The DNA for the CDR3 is TGTGCCAGCAACATGGGCCCTAGCGGTCTCTCCTACGAGCAGTACTTC. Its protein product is CASNMGPSGLSYEQYF.

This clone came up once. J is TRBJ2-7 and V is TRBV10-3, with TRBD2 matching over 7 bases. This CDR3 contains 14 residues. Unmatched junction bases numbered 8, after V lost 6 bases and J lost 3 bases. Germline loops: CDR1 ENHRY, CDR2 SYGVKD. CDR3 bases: TGTGCCATCAGGGCTAGCGGCCTTTTCTACGAGCAGTACTTC. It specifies CAIRASGLFYEQYF.

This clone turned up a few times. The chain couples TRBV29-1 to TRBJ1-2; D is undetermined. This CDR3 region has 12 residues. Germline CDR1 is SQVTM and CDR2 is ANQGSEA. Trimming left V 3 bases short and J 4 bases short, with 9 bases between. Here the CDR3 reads CSVEAGTYGYTF. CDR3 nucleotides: TGCAGCGTTGAGGCAGGCACCTATGGCTACACCTTC.

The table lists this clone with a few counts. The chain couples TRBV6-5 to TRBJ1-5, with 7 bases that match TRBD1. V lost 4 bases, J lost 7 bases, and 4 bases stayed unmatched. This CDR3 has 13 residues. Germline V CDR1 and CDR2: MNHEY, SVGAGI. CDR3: CASSSQGDQPQHF. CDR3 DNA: TGTGCCAGCAGTTCCCAGGGGGACCAGCCCCAGCATTTT.

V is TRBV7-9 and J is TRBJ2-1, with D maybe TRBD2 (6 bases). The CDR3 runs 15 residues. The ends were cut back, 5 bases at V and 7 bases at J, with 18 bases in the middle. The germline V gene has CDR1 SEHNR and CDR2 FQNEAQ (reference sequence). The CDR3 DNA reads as TGTGCCAGCAGCCCCCTCCGGGAGCCCCGGAATGAGCAGTTCTTC. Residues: CASSPLREPRNEQFF.

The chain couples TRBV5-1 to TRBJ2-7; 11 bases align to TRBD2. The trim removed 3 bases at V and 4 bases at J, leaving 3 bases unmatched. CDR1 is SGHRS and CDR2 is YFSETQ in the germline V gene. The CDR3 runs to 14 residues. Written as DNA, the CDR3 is TGCGCCAGCAGCTATACTAGCGGGAGTTACGAGCAGTACTTC. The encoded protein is CASSYTSGSYEQYF.

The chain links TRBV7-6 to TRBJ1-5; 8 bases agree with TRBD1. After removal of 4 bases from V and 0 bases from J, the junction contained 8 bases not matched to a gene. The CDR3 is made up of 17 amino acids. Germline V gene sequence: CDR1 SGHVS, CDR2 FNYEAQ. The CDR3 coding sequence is TGTGCCAGCAGCTCGAGGACAGGGAGCTATAGCAATCAGCCCCAGCATTTT. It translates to CASSSRTGSYSNQPQHF. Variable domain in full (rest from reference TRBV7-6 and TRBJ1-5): GAGVSQSPRYKVTKRGQDVALRCDPISGHVSLYWYRQALGQGPEFLTYFNYEAQQDKSGLPNDRFSAERPEGSISTLTIQRTEQRDSAMYRCASSSRTGSYSNQPQHFGDGTRLSIL.

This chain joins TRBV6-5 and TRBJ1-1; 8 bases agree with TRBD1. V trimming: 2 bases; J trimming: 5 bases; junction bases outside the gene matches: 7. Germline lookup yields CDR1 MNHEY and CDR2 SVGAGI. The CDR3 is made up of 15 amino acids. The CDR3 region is CASSYGTGRGTEAFF. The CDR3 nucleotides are TGTGCCAGCAGTTACGGGACAGGTCGAGGAACTGAAGCTTTCTTT.

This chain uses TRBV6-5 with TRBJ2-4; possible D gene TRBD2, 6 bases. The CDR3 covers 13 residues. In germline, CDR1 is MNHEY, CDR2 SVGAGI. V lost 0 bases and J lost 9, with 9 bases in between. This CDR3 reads CASSYSNGGIQYF. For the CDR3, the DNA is TGTGCCAGCAGTTACTCCAACGGGGGCATTCAGTACTTC.

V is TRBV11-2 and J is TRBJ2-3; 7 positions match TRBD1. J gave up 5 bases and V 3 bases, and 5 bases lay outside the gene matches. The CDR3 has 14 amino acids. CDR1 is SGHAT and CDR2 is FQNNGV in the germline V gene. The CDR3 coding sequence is TGTGCCAGCAGCTTTGACAGGGTGGTAGATACGCAGTATTTT. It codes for CASSFDRVVDTQYF.

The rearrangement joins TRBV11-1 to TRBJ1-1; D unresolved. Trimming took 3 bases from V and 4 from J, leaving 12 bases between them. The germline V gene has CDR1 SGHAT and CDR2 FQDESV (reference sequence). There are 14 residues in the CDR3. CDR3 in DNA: TGTGCCAGCAGCTTTGCTAGGCGAGGCACTGAAGCTTTCTTT. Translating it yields CASSFARRGTEAFF.

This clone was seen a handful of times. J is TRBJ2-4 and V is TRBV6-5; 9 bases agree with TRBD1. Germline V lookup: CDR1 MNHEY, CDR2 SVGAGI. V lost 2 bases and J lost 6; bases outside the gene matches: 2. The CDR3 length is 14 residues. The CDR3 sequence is CASSYRDRVNIQYF. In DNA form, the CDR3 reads TGTGCCAGCAGTTACCGGGACAGGGTAAACATTCAGTACTTC.

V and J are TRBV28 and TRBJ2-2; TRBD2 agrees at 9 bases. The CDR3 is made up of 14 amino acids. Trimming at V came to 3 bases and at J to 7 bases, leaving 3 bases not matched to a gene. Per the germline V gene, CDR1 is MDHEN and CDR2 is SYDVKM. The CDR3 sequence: CASSLAGGGGELFF. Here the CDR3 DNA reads TGTGCCAGCAGTTTGGCGGGAGGGGGCGGGGAGCTGTTTTTT. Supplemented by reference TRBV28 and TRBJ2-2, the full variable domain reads DVKVTQSSRYLVKRTGEKVFLECVQDMDHENMFWYRQDPGLGLRLIYFSYDVKMKEKGDIPEGYSVSREKKERFSLILESASTNQTSMYLCASSLAGGGGELFFGEGSRLTVL.

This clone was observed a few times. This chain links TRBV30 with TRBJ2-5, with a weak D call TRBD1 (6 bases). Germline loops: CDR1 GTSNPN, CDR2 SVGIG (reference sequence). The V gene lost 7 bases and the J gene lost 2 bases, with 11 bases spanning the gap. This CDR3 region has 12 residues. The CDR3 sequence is CASSTGQETQYF. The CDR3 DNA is TGTGCCTCCTCGACAGGACAAGAGACCCAGTACTTC.

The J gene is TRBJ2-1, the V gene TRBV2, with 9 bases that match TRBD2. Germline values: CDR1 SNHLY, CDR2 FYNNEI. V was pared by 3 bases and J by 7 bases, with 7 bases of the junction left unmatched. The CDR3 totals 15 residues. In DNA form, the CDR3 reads TGTGCCAGCAGTGAGTTGGCGGGAGGGCCTAATGAGCAGTTCTTC. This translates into CASSELAGGPNEQFF.

The CDR3 DNA is TGTGCCAGCACCCCCGGTGGTCGAGTCACCGGGGAGCTGTTTTTT. Amino acid sequence: CASTPGGRVTGELFF. J is TRBJ2-2 and V is TRBV28, with D unresolved. V lost 7 bases to trimming and J lost 4 bases, with 16 bases between them. The CDR3 runs 15 residues. CDR1 and CDR2 (germline): MDHEN, SYDVKM.

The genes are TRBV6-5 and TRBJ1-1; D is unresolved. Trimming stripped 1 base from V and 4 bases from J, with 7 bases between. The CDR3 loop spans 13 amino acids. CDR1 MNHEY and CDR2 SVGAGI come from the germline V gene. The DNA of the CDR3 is TGTGCCAGCAGTTACTTAGGGAGCACTGAAGCTTTCTTT. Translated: CASSYLGSTEAFF.